The subject of this entry is one T cell receptor (beta chain). The data belong to a study of human T cells and chemical hapten exposure. Authors' analysis steps: Samples had a median of around 91,000 TCRs, ranging roughly 20,000 to 690,600. In TCRdb, the RACE reads were re-called with MiXCR into one record per CDR3 protein. The V and J calls shown here were made by TCRdb, not taken from the authors' results. The sample includes fewer than 150,000 distinct CDR3 sequences, approximately 12% of them seen just once. Time point of the sample: patch test 2, 6 weeks after DPC sensitization. Stated treatment: therapeutic diphenylcyclopropenone sensitization with weekly scalp DPC. This receptor was identified in a woman in her forties or fifties with alopecia areata. Some clones in this sample may be carry-over from other donors' samples. The starting material was whole blood, obtained in connection with sensitization to the hapten diphenylcyclopropenone (DPC).

CDR3 in DNA: TGTGCCAGCAGCAGCCCGGGGCCTAGCAATCAGCCCCAGCATTTT. This translates into CASSSPGPSNQPQHF. This chain uses TRBV7-9 with TRBJ1-5; D is possibly TRBD1 (5 bases). Germline V CDR1 and CDR2: SEHNR, FQNEAQ (reference sequence). Between the trimmed V and J ends, which lost 5 bases and 0 bases, there was a span of 11 bases. The CDR3 length is 15 residues.